This TCR beta chain was obtained from a study of HIV-infected patients and healthy controls. Approximately 510 ng RNA was reverse transcribed with alpha and beta constant-region primers. Separate chain-specific third strand synthesis with multiplexing indices produced the alpha and beta libraries. Each CDR3 protein is one row after TCRdb ran MiXCR on the 5' RACE reads. Altogether 2,000 to 2,500 distinct CDR3 sequences are present, approximately 13% being singletons, with the ten largest covering more than 15%. This clonotype is medium-sized within its sample. Germline V gene data show CDR1 as SEHNR and CDR2 as FQNEAQ (reference sequence). The CDR3 spans 18 residues. J gave up 0 bases and V 5 bases, and 12 bases lay outside the gene matches. Follow-up blood was drawn about 14 weeks, roughly three months, after antiretroviral therapy began. Whole blood was used without fractionation, so all unsorted peripheral T cells were included.

The receptor was isolated from an adult with HIV infection. The sequenced sample was blood, obtained during antiretroviral therapy. The genes are TRBV7-9 and TRBJ2-1; 8 bases match TRBD2. The CDR3, as DNA: TGTGCCAGCAGCGATCCTTACGCGGGAGGTCGCTCCTACAATGAGCAGTTCTTC. This codes for CASSDPYAGGRSYNEQFF. The full variable domain, its missing parts supplied by reference TRBV7-9 and TRBJ2-1, is DTGVSQNPRHKITKRGQNVTFRCDPISEHNRLYWYRQTLGQGPEFLTYFQNEAQLEKSRLLSDRFSAERPKGSFSTLEIQRTEQGDSAMYLCASSDPYAGGRSYNEQFFGPGTRLTVL.